The rows below give T cell receptor beta chains drawn from one sample of a study of regulatory T cells in long-lasting Graves disease. TCRdb reprocessed the multiplex PCR reads via MiXCR and lists one record per CDR3 protein. The sample lists roughly 700,000 distinct CDR3 sequences, 25% to 35% occurring once. The sequencing here drew on peripheral blood mononuclear cells (PBMCs), taken when the disease was refractory, from a patient treated with antithyroid drugs. The receptors were sampled from a female donor with Graves disease. Each CDR3 is given with its conserved first and last residue. Each record gives: J gene, clone size, V gene, D gene, CDR3 DNA, CDR3 protein. The D gene is left open where the match is weak. Clone sizes are given selectively: once, few, many, or a class where the clone is expanded.

j_call: TRBJ1-5; clone_size: NA; v_call: TRBV12-3/TRBV12-4; d_call: TRBD1; cdr3_nt: TGTGCCAGCAGTTTCCCGGGACAGGGAGGCAATCAGCCCCAGCATTTT; cdr3_aa: CASSFPGQGGNQPQHF
j_call: TRBJ1-1; clone_size: NA; v_call: TRBV5-1; d_call: NA; cdr3_nt: TGCGCCAGCAGCGAAACAGGGACCTCGAACACTGAAGCTTTCTTT; cdr3_aa: CASSETGTSNTEAFF
j_call: TRBJ2-5; clone_size: many; v_call: TRBV11-2; d_call: NA; cdr3_nt: TGTGCCAGCAGCCGACCGGGACTTCTGTACTTC; cdr3_aa: CASSRPGLLYF
j_call: TRBJ1-5; clone_size: few; v_call: TRBV6-2/TRBV6-3; d_call: NA; cdr3_nt: TGTGCCAGCAGTGAACCCGGTACCTCTTGGGGTTATACCTTGGGGCCCCAGCATTTT; cdr3_aa: CASSEPGTSWGYTLGPQHF
j_call: TRBJ1-1; clone_size: few; v_call: TRBV24-1; d_call: NA; cdr3_nt: TGTGCCACCAGTGATTTGCCCCCGGGACACACTGAAGCTTTCTTT; cdr3_aa: CATSDLPPGHTEAFF
j_call: TRBJ2-7; clone_size: NA; v_call: TRBV6-1; d_call: NA; cdr3_nt: TGTGCCAGCAGCCGTAACGATTACGAGCAGTACTTC; cdr3_aa: CASSRNDYEQYF
j_call: TRBJ2-5; clone_size: few; v_call: TRBV3-1; d_call: TRBD1; cdr3_nt: TGTGCCAGCAGCCTAGACGAGACAGGGATGGAAGAGACCCAGTACTTC; cdr3_aa: CASSLDETGMEETQYF
j_call: TRBJ1-1; clone_size: few; v_call: TRBV28; d_call: NA; cdr3_nt: TGTGCCAGCAGTTACACTCAAGGTGCGGCTTTCTTT; cdr3_aa: CASSYTQGAAFF
j_call: TRBJ1-2; clone_size: many; v_call: TRBV2; d_call: NA; cdr3_nt: TGTGCCAGCAGTGGGGAGGATGGCTACACCTTC; cdr3_aa: CASSGEDGYTF
j_call: TRBJ2-5; clone_size: few; v_call: TRBV10-3; d_call: NA; cdr3_nt: TGTGCCATCAAGGCGGGGACCGGGGTAGGAGAGACCCAGTACTTC; cdr3_aa: CAIKAGTGVGETQYF
j_call: TRBJ1-1; clone_size: NA; v_call: TRBV20-1; d_call: NA; cdr3_nt: TGCAGTGCACGGACACCTCGGGGCACTGAAGCTTTCTTT; cdr3_aa: CSARTPRGTEAFF
j_call: TRBJ1-1; clone_size: NA; v_call: TRBV6-2/TRBV6-3; d_call: NA; cdr3_nt: TGTGCCCGCAGACGCCTACGGGGGCTCACTGAAGCTTTCTTT; cdr3_aa: CARRRLRGLTEAFF
j_call: TRBJ2-2; clone_size: NA; v_call: TRBV11-3; d_call: NA; cdr3_nt: TGTGCCAGCAGCTTAGATTGGGGGAACACCGGGGAGCTGTTTTTT; cdr3_aa: CASSLDWGNTGELFF
j_call: TRBJ1-4; clone_size: NA; v_call: TRBV7-3; d_call: TRBD1; cdr3_nt: TGTGCCAGCAGCGGAGGGACAGCCAACAATGAAAAACTGTTTTTT; cdr3_aa: CASSGGTANNEKLFF
j_call: TRBJ1-2; clone_size: few; v_call: TRBV29-1; d_call: NA; cdr3_nt: TGCAGCGTTGTTTGGGGAAACTATGGCTACACCTTC; cdr3_aa: CSVVWGNYGYTF
j_call: TRBJ2-5; clone_size: NA; v_call: TRBV11-2; d_call: TRBD2; cdr3_nt: TGTGCCAGCAGCTTAGATCGGGGGGGGGGAGCGGAGACCCAGTACTTC; cdr3_aa: CASSLDRGGGAETQYF
j_call: TRBJ1-1; clone_size: NA; v_call: TRBV3-1; d_call: NA; cdr3_nt: TGTGCCAGCAGCCAAGATAGCACTGAAGCTTTCTTT; cdr3_aa: CASSQDSTEAFF
j_call: TRBJ2-5; clone_size: few; v_call: TRBV6-9; d_call: NA; cdr3_nt: TGTGCCAGCAGTTACGGTGGAGCCTATCTTACGCAAGAGACCCAGTACTTC; cdr3_aa: CASSYGGAYLTQETQYF
j_call: TRBJ1-2; clone_size: many; v_call: TRBV2; d_call: TRBD1; cdr3_nt: TGTGCCAGCACCTTCGGGGGGACAGGTGGCTACACCTTC; cdr3_aa: CASTFGGTGGYTF
j_call: TRBJ2-7; clone_size: few; v_call: TRBV9; d_call: TRBD2; cdr3_nt: TGTGCCAGCAGCGTAGGACTAGCGGGAGGCGAGCAGTACTTC; cdr3_aa: CASSVGLAGGEQYF
j_call: TRBJ2-5; clone_size: many; v_call: TRBV12-3/TRBV12-4; d_call: NA; cdr3_nt: TGTGCCAGCAGCAAAGTGGCAGTTGAGACCCAGTACTTC; cdr3_aa: CASSKVAVETQYF
j_call: TRBJ1-2; clone_size: many; v_call: TRBV28; d_call: NA; cdr3_nt: TGTGCCAGCAGTTTGCGGTTGGTTAACTATGGCTACACCTTC; cdr3_aa: CASSLRLVNYGYTF
j_call: TRBJ2-2; clone_size: NA; v_call: TRBV7-3; d_call: TRBD2; cdr3_nt: TGTGCCAGCAGCTATTTAGCGGGAGTCGGGGAGCTGTTTTTT; cdr3_aa: CASSYLAGVGELFF
j_call: TRBJ1-2; clone_size: few; v_call: TRBV27; d_call: TRBD1; cdr3_nt: TGTGCCAGCAGTTTTGGGACAGGAGCCACCTATGGCTACACCTTC; cdr3_aa: CASSFGTGATYGYTF
j_call: TRBJ1-2; clone_size: few; v_call: TRBV12-3/TRBV12-4; d_call: TRBD1; cdr3_nt: TGTGCCAGCAGTTACGGACAGGGTCTTGGCTACACCTTC; cdr3_aa: CASSYGQGLGYTF
j_call: TRBJ1-1; clone_size: few; v_call: TRBV6-2/TRBV6-3; d_call: NA; cdr3_nt: TGTGCCAGCAGCCCCGCTGCAGGGGTCACTGAAGCTTTCTTT; cdr3_aa: CASSPAAGVTEAFF
j_call: TRBJ2-2; clone_size: few; v_call: TRBV5-1; d_call: NA; cdr3_nt: TGCGCCAGCAGCTTGGGGTCGGATAACACCGGGGAGCTGTTTTTT; cdr3_aa: CASSLGSDNTGELFF
j_call: TRBJ2-7; clone_size: NA; v_call: TRBV6-1; d_call: TRBD2; cdr3_nt: TGTGCCAGCAGACCGGGACTAGCATCGTACGAGCAGTACTTC; cdr3_aa: CASRPGLASYEQYF
j_call: TRBJ1-5; clone_size: few; v_call: TRBV12-5; d_call: NA; cdr3_nt: TGTGCTAGTGCCTACAGTCTATTTAGCAATCAGCCCCAGCATTTT; cdr3_aa: CASAYSLFSNQPQHF
j_call: TRBJ1-3; clone_size: NA; v_call: TRBV7-6; d_call: NA; cdr3_nt: TGTGCCAGCAGCTCCCGCGCAGGGACGGAAAACACCATATATTTT; cdr3_aa: CASSSRAGTENTIYF
j_call: TRBJ1-1; clone_size: few; v_call: TRBV28; d_call: TRBD1; cdr3_nt: TGTGCCAGCAGTCAATCCCATGGACAGGGAGGGAACACTGAAGCTTTCTTT; cdr3_aa: CASSQSHGQGGNTEAFF
j_call: TRBJ2-7; clone_size: few; v_call: TRBV27; d_call: NA; cdr3_nt: TGTGCCAGCAGTCCCGCCACAGGGTTCTCCTACGAGCAGTACTTC; cdr3_aa: CASSPATGFSYEQYF